The sequence of this T cell receptor (beta chain) was determined in a study of blood T cell repertoires in COVID-19. At the level of the study: From the United States, Italy and Spain came samples of acute and convalescent COVID-19. The analysed material was cDNA or gDNA that came from T cells, B-cell-depleted T cells, or PBMCs.

Per the germline V gene, CDR1 is SGHAT and CDR2 is FQNNGV. CDR3 length equals 16 residues. J lost 4 bases, V lost 5 bases, and 12 bases had no gene match. In the authors' methods: Amplification of reference gene primers provided the estimated nucleated cell counts. Only in-frame clones appear in the TCRdb table, and some are missing; sequencing was by immunoSEQ multiplex PCR. The V and J calls and clone size were taken over from that table, and D and trimming were inferred from the DNA. This sample has 150,000 to 200,000 clones, with approximately 86% found just once. This TCR was sampled from a man aged 65-85 years with active or convalescent COVID-19. The J gene is TRBJ1-1, the V gene TRBV11-2, with TRBD1 matching 8 bases. Sequenced material: peripheral blood. This CDR3 reads CASSGRTGKKVTEAFF. For the CDR3, the DNA is TGTGCCAGCAGCGGTCGGACAGGGAAAAAAGTCACTGAAGCTTTCTTT.